The entry below gives a single TCR beta chain sequence along with its context. Its antigen is not identified. This sample was included in a study of T cell repertoires in cytomegalovirus infection. Using its own MiXCR run on the reads, TCRdb lists one record per CDR3 protein. Of 75,000 to 100,000 distinct CDR3 sequences in the sample, 25% to 30% were seen once. V shed 4 bases and J shed 7 bases, with 17 bases lying between them. In germline, CDR1 is LGHNA, CDR2 YSLEER. The CDR3 has 15 amino acids. V is TRBV4-3 and J is TRBJ2-1, with D possibly being TRBD2 (5 bases). The sample consisted of CD8+ T cells from cultured PBMCs, taken from culture after CMV antigen stimulation. The TCR sequence derives from a human donor in good health (CMV status not recorded). Some clones in this sample may be carry-over from other donors' samples. CDR3 loop: CASSPRGVVENEQFF. CDR3 coding DNA: TGCGCCAGCAGCCCCCGGGGAGTCGTAGAGAATGAGCAGTTCTTC.